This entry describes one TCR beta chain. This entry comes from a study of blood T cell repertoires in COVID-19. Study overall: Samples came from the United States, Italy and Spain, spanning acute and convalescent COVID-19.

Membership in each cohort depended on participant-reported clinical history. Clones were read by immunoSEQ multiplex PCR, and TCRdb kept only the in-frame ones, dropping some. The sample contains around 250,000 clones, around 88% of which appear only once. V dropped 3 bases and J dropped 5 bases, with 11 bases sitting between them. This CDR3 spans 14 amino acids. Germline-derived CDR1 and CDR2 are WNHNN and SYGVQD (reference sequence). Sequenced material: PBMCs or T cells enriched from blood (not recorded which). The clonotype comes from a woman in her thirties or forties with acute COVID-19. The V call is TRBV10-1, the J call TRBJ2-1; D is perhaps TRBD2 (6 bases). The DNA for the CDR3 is TGCGCCAGCAGTGACGGGGGATCCCACAATGAGCAGTTCTTC. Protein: CASSDGGSHNEQFF.